The next 25 T cell receptor beta chains were all read from a single sample in a study of blood T cell repertoires in COVID-19. Only in-frame clones appear in the TCRdb table, and some are missing; sequencing was by immunoSEQ multiplex PCR. The sample yields 250,000 to 400,000 clones, approximately 87% seen once. Sequencing used PBMCs or T cells enriched from blood (not recorded which). Receptors were obtained from a woman aged 25 to 45 who had recovered from COVID-19.

The chain couples TRBV7-8 to TRBJ1-2; TRBD1 aligns across 7 bases. The junction had 1 base not matched to a gene; V was cut back by 0 bases and J by 3 bases. The CDR3 extends over 14 amino acids. Per the germline V gene, CDR1 is SGHVS and CDR2 is FQNEAQ. CDR3 loop: CASSLATGDYGYTF. CDR3 in DNA: TGTGCCAGCAGCTTAGCAACAGGGGACTATGGCTACACCTTC.

The gene calls are TRBV11-3 and TRBJ2-1; D gene unclear. This CDR3 contains 15 residues. V was trimmed by 0 bases and J by 2 bases, leaving 8 bases between them. CDR1 and CDR2 (germline): SGHNT, YENEEA. CDR3 protein: CASSLDSVTYNEQFF. In DNA form, the CDR3 reads TGTGCCAGCAGCTTAGATTCAGTAACCTACAATGAGCAGTTCTTC.

CDR3 sequence (DNA): TGCGCCAGCAGCCAAGACCCCCAGGGGAGCACTGAAGCTTTCTTT. This encodes CASSQDPQGSTEAFF. The J gene is TRBJ1-1, the V gene TRBV4-3; D is possibly TRBD1 (6 bases). This CDR3 contains 15 residues. Per germline, CDR1 LGHNA and CDR2 YSLEER. V was clipped by 0 bases and J by 4 bases, with 12 bases between them.

The J gene is TRBJ1-2, the V gene TRBV9; D may be TRBD1 (5 bases). Trimming shortened V by 3 bases and J by 2 bases, and 14 bases separated the two germline ends. The CDR3 contains 15 residues. Germline V gene data show CDR1 as SGDLS and CDR2 as YYNGEE. CDR3 region: CASSARGTGNYGYTF. Here the CDR3 DNA reads TGTGCCAGCAGCGCTAGGGGAACAGGCAACTATGGCTACACCTTC.

The CDR3 reads CASSLDRGSNQPQHF. CDR3 nucleotide sequence: TGTGCCAGCAGCCTGGACAGGGGTAGCAATCAGCCCCAGCATTTT. The V call is TRBV5-8, the J call TRBJ1-5, with TRBD1 identical over 9 bases. The CDR3 contains 15 residues. Germline-derived CDR1 and CDR2 are SGHTS and YDEGEE. J was trimmed by 0 bases and V by 4 bases; bases with no gene match: 2.

The chain recombines TRBV19 with TRBJ2-6, with unresolved D. The CDR3 has 15 amino acids. From germline, CDR1 is LNHDA and CDR2 SQIVND (reference sequence). V was cut by 0 bases and J by 1 base, with 4 bases left in between. DNA for the CDR3: TGTGCCAGTAGTATAGATAAATCTGGGGCCAACGTCCTGACTTTC. This codes for CASSIDKSGANVLTF.

This clone occurred once. The chain uses TRBV29-1 and TRBJ1-4, with a tentative D call TRBD1 (6 bases). V was pared by 7 bases and J by 4 bases, with 13 bases between. The germline gives CDR1 SQVTM, CDR2 ANQGSEA. The CDR3 length is 13 residues. The CDR3 region is CSAQGGVNEKLFF. The CDR3 DNA follows: TGCAGCGCCCAAGGGGGGGTTAATGAAAAACTGTTTTTT.

This clone was observed a single time. This sequence joins TRBV13 and TRBJ2-3, with 14 nucleotides matching TRBD2. The CDR3 is 18 amino acids. The V segment lost 5 bases and the J segment 1 base; nucleotides outside the gene matches: 8. Germline V lookup: CDR1 PRHDT, CDR2 FYEKMQ (reference sequence). CDR3 DNA sequence: TGTGCCAGCAGCACCCGACTAGCGGGGGGGCCCGGCACAGATACGCAGTATTTT. Translating it yields CASSTRLAGGPGTDTQYF.

This chain links TRBV4-2 with TRBJ2-2; 12 positions match TRBD2. The length of the CDR3 is 16 residues. J was trimmed by 7 bases and V by 4 bases; bases with no gene match: 7. The germline V gene has CDR1 LGHNA and CDR2 YNFKEQ. This CDR3 is CASSPRLAGDHGELFF. CDR3 DNA sequence: TGTGCCAGCAGCCCACGACTAGCGGGGGATCACGGGGAGCTGTTTTTT.

This CDR3 is CASSTPRRGLTGELFF. The CDR3, as DNA: TGTGCCAGTAGTACCCCCCGCAGGGGGTTGACCGGGGAGCTGTTTTTT. The genes are TRBV19 and TRBJ2-2; the match to TRBD1 covers 7 bases. Unmatched junction bases numbered 10, after V lost 4 bases and J lost 5 bases. The CDR3 is 16 amino acids. The germline V gene encodes CDR1 LNHDA and CDR2 SQIVND (reference sequence).

The chain joins TRBV5-5 to TRBJ1-4, with TRBD1 as a possible D gene (5 bases). The ends were cut back, 3 bases at V and 5 bases at J, with 14 bases in the middle. The CDR3 has 15 amino acids. Germline V gene lookup returns CDR1 SGHKS and CDR2 YYEKEE (reference sequence). This chain's CDR3 is CASSSPTATNEKLFF. CDR3 nucleotides: TGTGCCAGCAGCTCGCCGACAGCGACAAATGAAAAACTGTTTTTT. Combining the CDR3 with reference TRBV5-5 and TRBJ1-4 gives the whole variable domain DAGVTQSPTHLIKTRGQQVTLRCSPISGHKSVSWYQQVLGQGPQFIFQYYEKEERGRGNFPDRFSARQFPNYSSELNVNALLLGDSALYLCASSSPTATNEKLFFGSGTQLSVL.

The chain joins TRBV7-9 to TRBJ2-5, with D possibly being TRBD1 (6 bases). The V and J ends lost 5 bases and 0 bases respectively, with 16 bases between them. This CDR3 spans 16 amino acids. Per the germline V gene, CDR1 is SEHNR and CDR2 is FQNEAQ (reference sequence). The CDR3 region has the DNA TGTGCCAGCAGCCCTAGATCGCAGGGGTACCAAGAGACCCAGTACTTC. As protein: CASSPRSQGYQETQYF. Drawing the rest from reference TRBV7-9 and TRBJ2-5, the complete variable domain is DTGVSQNPRHKITKRGQNVTFRCDPISEHNRLYWYRQTLGQGPEFLTYFQNEAQLEKSRLLSDRFSAERPKGSFSTLEIQRTEQGDSAMYLCASSPRSQGYQETQYFGPGTRLLVL.

V gene TRBV3-1 (or the pseudogene TRBV3-2) combines with J gene TRBJ2-1; 9 bases align to TRBD2. The CDR3 covers 15 residues. The J segment lost 9 bases and the V segment lost 0 bases, leaving 6 bases of the junction unmatched. Germline assignment: CDR1 LGHDT and CDR2 YNNKEL (reference sequence). CDR3 bases: TGTGCCAGCAGCCAAGATGGCCTAGCGGGGAGTGAGCAGTTCTTC. This sequence encodes CASSQDGLAGSEQFF.

CDR3 sequence reads: CASRPQGSYGYTF. The CDR3, as DNA: TGTGCCAGCAGACCACAGGGCTCCTATGGCTACACCTTC. The chain recombines TRBV3-1 (or the pseudogene TRBV3-2) with TRBJ1-2; possible D gene TRBD1, 6 bases. Per the germline V gene, CDR1 is LGHDT and CDR2 is YNNKEL (reference sequence). This CDR3 region has 13 residues. Trimming took 6 bases from V and 4 from J, leaving 12 bases between them.

This CDR3 is CASSDSGGGTDTQYF. For the CDR3, the DNA is TGTGCCAGCAGTGACTCGGGGGGGGGCACAGATACGCAGTATTTT. The chain links TRBV6-4 to TRBJ2-3; 7 bases align to TRBD2. Germline V lookup: CDR1 MRHNA, CDR2 SNTAGT. J lost 1 base, V lost 0 bases, and 1 base had no gene match. This CDR3 has 15 residues.

In this sample, this clone turned up a few times. The V call is TRBV5-1, the J call TRBJ1-3; D is unresolved. Trimming took 0 bases from V and 0 from J, leaving 13 bases between them. This CDR3 is built from 17 residues. The germline CDR1 and CDR2 sequences are SGHRS and YFSETQ. The CDR3 loop is CASSLAPGKYSGNTIYF. In DNA, the CDR3 is TGCGCCAGCAGCTTGGCCCCGGGAAAATACTCTGGAAACACCATATATTTT.

The chain employs TRBV24-1 and TRBJ1-3, with 8 bases matching TRBD1. The germline gives CDR1 KGHDR, CDR2 SFDVKD. With 4 bases clipped from V and 0 bases from J, the junction kept 4 bases outside the gene matches. The CDR3 is 16 amino acids. The CDR3 coding sequence is TGTGCCACCAGTGACCCCGGACAGGGCTCTGGAAACACCATATATTTT. Translation: CATSDPGQGSGNTIYF.

This rearrangement joins TRBV10-1 to TRBJ1-1; 10 bases map to TRBD1. V lost 5 bases to trimming and J lost 3 bases; unmatched junction nucleotides: 6. Germline V CDR1 and CDR2: WNHNN, SYGVQD (reference sequence). The CDR3 runs 15 residues. CDR3 in amino acids: CASSPGTGVDTEAFF. CDR3 bases: TGCGCCAGCAGTCCCGGGACAGGGGTGGACACTGAAGCTTTCTTT.

J is TRBJ2-2 and V is TRBV4-3; D not certain. Germline CDR1 is LGHNA and CDR2 is YSLEER. The CDR3 has 18 amino acids. V gave up 0 bases and J gave up 3 bases, with 17 bases separating them. CDR3: CASSQDVLGTVDTGELFF. The CDR3 coding sequence is TGCGCCAGCAGCCAAGATGTATTAGGAACAGTTGACACCGGGGAGCTGTTTTTT.

This clone was seen more than once but under ten times. The chain recombines TRBV5-1 with TRBJ2-7; 8 bases fit TRBD1. CDR1 and CDR2 from the germline V gene are SGHRS and YFSETQ. CDR3 length equals 15 residues. Trimming cost V 4 bases and J 3 bases; bases outside gene matches: 9. In DNA, the CDR3 is TGCGCCAGCAGCACCGGCGACAGGGGAAGCTACGAGCAGTACTTC. As protein: CASSTGDRGSYEQYF. Full variable domain (rest looked up from reference TRBV5-1 and TRBJ2-7): KAGVTQTPRYLIKTRGQQVTLSCSPISGHRSVSWYQQTPGQGLQFLFEYFSETQRNKGNFPGRFSGRQFSNSRSEMNVSTLELGDSALYLCASSTGDRGSYEQYFGPGTRLTVT.

The chain uses TRBV19 and TRBJ1-1, with D possibly TRBD1 on 6 matching bases. The V gene's germline CDR1 is LNHDA and CDR2 SQIVND (reference sequence). The CDR3 loop spans 14 amino acids. Trimming cost V 7 bases and J 4 bases, with 16 bases left between them. CDR3 in amino acids: CASTPGARGTEAFF. As DNA, the CDR3 is TGTGCCAGTACTCCAGGGGCCCGGGGCACTGAAGCTTTCTTT. Full variable domain (missing parts from reference TRBV19 and TRBJ1-1): DGGITQSPKYLFRKEGQNVTLSCEQNLNHDAMYWYRQDPGQGLRLIYYSQIVNDFQKGDIAEGYSVSREKKESFPLTVTSAQKNPTAFYLCASTPGARGTEAFFGQGTRLTVV.

This sequence joins TRBV6-6 and TRBJ2-1; D unresolved. There are 11 residues in the CDR3. Germline V lookup: CDR1 MNHNY, CDR2 SVGAGI (reference sequence). With 5 bases removed from V and 6 bases from J, the gap between germline ends came to 5 bases. The chain's CDR3 is CASSAVNEQFF. CDR3 in DNA: TGTGCCAGCAGTGCAGTCAATGAGCAGTTCTTC.

The genes are TRBV28 and TRBJ2-2; perhaps TRBD1 as D (6 bases). CDR3 length: 14 residues. Germline assignment: CDR1 MDHEN and CDR2 SYDVKM. Deletions cut 4 bases from V and 4 bases from J, with 10 bases between. CDR3 sequence reads: CASSYGGSTGELFF. Here the CDR3 DNA reads TGTGCCAGCAGTTATGGGGGCTCCACCGGGGAGCTGTTTTTT.

On this clone: The same CDR3 can be traced to other DNA sequences in this sample. J is TRBJ2-5 and V is TRBV12-3 or TRBV12-4, with D possibly matching TRBD2 (6 bases). Trimming shortened V by 7 bases and J by 2 bases, and 11 bases separated the two germline ends. The CDR3 contains 13 residues. The CDR3 region is CASNQGLQETQYF. The CDR3 nucleotides are TGTGCCAGCAACCAGGGACTTCAAGAGACCCAGTACTTC.

The chain couples TRBV5-5 to TRBJ2-6; 7 bases align to TRBD2. The CDR3 extends over 16 amino acids. Per the germline V gene, CDR1 is SGHKS and CDR2 is YYEKEE (reference sequence). Unmatched junction bases numbered 4, after V lost 4 bases and J lost 0 bases. The CDR3: CASSPGGGSGANVLTF. DNA of the CDR3: TGTGCCAGCAGCCCGGGGGGTGGCTCTGGGGCCAACGTCCTGACTTTC.